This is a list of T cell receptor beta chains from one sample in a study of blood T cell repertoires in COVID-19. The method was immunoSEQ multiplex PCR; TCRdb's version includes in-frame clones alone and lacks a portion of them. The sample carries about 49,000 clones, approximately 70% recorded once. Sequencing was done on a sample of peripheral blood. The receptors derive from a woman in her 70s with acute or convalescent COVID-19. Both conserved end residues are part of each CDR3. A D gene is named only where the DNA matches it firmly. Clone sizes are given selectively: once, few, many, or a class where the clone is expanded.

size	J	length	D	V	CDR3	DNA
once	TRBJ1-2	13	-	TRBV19	CARGREGGGGYTF	TGTGCCCGGGGGAGGGAAGGGGGAGGAGGCTACACCTTC
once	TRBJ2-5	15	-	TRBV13	CASSLGRAVQETQYF	TGTGCCAGCAGCTTAGGGCGGGCGGTTCAAGAGACCCAGTACTTC
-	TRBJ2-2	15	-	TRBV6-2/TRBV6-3	CASSKTGGNTGELFF	TGTGCCAGCAGTAAAACCGGGGGGAACACCGGGGAGCTGTTTTTT
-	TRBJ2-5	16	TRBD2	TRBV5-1	CASSPGLAGVQETQYF	TGCGCCAGCAGCCCGGGACTAGCGGGGGTTCAAGAGACCCAGTACTTC
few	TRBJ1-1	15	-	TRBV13	CASSLRGAGDTEAFF	TGTGCCAGCAGCTTACGCGGGGCGGGAGACACTGAAGCTTTCTTT
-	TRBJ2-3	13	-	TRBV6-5	CAGEGGSTDTQYF	TGTGCCGGAGAGGGGGGGAGCACAGATACGCAGTATTTT
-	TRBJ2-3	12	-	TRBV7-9	CASSFSLDTQYF	TGTGCCAGCAGCTTTAGTTTGGATACGCAGTATTTT
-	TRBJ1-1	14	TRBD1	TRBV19	CASSRAGQVEEAFF	TGTGCCAGTAGCCGAGCGGGACAGGTTGAAGAAGCTTTCTTT
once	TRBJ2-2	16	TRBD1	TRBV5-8	CASSMTGQGGTGELFF	TGTGCCAGCAGCATGACGGGACAGGGGGGCACCGGGGAGCTGTTTTTT
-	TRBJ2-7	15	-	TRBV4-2	CASSQALGVGYEQYF	TGTGCCAGCAGCCAAGCATTGGGAGTTGGATACGAGCAGTACTTC